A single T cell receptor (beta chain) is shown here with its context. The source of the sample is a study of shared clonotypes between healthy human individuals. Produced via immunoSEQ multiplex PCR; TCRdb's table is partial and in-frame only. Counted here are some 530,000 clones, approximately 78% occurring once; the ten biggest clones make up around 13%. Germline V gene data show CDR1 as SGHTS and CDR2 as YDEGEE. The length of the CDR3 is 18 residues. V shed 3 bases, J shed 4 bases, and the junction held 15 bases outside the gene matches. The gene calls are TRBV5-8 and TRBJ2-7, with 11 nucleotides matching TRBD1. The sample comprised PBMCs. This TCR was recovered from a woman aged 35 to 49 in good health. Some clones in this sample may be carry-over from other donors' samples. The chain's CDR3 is CASSSTGTGGLRSYEQYF. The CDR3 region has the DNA TGTGCCAGCAGCTCGACCGGGACAGGGGGACTGCGATCTTACGAGCAGTACTTC. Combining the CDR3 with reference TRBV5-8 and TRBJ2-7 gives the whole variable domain EAGVTQSPTHLIKTRGQQATLRCSPISGHTSVYWYQQALGLGLQFLLWYDEGEERNRGNFPPRFSGRQFPNYSSELNVNALELEDSALYLCASSSTGTGGLRSYEQYFGPGTRLTVT.